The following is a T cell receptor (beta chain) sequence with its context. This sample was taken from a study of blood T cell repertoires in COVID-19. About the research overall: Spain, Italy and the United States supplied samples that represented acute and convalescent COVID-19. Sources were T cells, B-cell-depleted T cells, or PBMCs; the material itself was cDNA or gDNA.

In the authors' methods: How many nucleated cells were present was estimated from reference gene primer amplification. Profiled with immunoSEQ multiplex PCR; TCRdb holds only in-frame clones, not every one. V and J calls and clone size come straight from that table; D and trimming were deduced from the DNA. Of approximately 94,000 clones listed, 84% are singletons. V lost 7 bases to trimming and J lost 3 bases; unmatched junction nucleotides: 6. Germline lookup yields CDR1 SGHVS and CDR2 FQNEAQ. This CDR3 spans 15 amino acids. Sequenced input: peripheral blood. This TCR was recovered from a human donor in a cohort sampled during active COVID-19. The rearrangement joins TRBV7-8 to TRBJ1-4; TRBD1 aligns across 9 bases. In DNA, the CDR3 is TGTGCCAGCATCCTCGGGACAGGGCCTAATGAAAAACTGTTTTTT. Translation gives CASILGTGPNEKLFF.